The 27 T cell receptor beta chains below all came from one sample that was sequenced in a study of blood T cell repertoires in COVID-19. Using immunoSEQ multiplex PCR, the repertoire was profiled, and TCRdb retains in-frame clones only, with some absent. The sample records more than 150,000 clones, 70% to 90% being singletons. The sequencing sample was made of peripheral blood. Every receptor here comes from a man aged 50-59 years with active or convalescent COVID-19.

V usage is TRBV2 and J usage is TRBJ1-1; tentative D call: TRBD1 (6 bases). V lost 4 bases, J lost 0 bases, and 12 bases lay in between. This CDR3 comprises 15 residues. Per germline, CDR1 SNHLY and CDR2 FYNNEI. This chain's CDR3 is CASSGRGGMNTEAFF. CDR3 in DNA: TGTGCCAGCAGTGGTAGGGGGGGCATGAACACTGAAGCTTTCTTT.

The chain carries TRBV5-5 and TRBJ2-5; 10 bases map to TRBD2. This CDR3 spans 16 amino acids. CDR1 and CDR2 (germline): SGHKS, YYEKEE (reference sequence). V shed 1 base and J 4 bases; nucleotides not matched to a gene: 7. The CDR3 region has the DNA TGTGCCAGCAGCTTGACTAGCGGGGTACGGGGAGAGACCCAGTACTTC. It codes for CASSLTSGVRGETQYF. The complete variable domain, with remaining parts taken from reference TRBV5-5 and TRBJ2-5, reads DAGVTQSPTHLIKTRGQQVTLRCSPISGHKSVSWYQQVLGQGPQFIFQYYEKEERGRGNFPDRFSARQFPNYSSELNVNALLLGDSALYLCASSLTSGVRGETQYFGPGTRLLVL.

The chain employs TRBV29-1 and TRBJ2-1; 9 nucleotides align to TRBD1. V was clipped by 5 bases and J by 4 bases; unmatched bases: 15. Germline V gives CDR1 SQVTM, CDR2 ANQGSEA. This CDR3 has 17 residues. The DNA of the CDR3 is TGCAGCGTTAGGGGGGGTTCAGGGACAGGGTTGTACAATGAGCAGTTCTTC. Its protein product is CSVRGGSGTGLYNEQFF.

This clone was seen more than once but under ten times. This chain connects TRBV21-1 to TRBJ1-2; TRBD1 is taken as the D call from the table, unchecked against the DNA. TRBV21-1 is noted as a pseudogene. The CDR3 has 14 amino acids. Here the CDR3 DNA reads TGTGCCAGCAGCAGACAGGGCTTTAACTATGGCTACACCTTC. This sequence encodes CASSRQGFNYGYTF.

V gene TRBV19 combines with J gene TRBJ1-2; D call uncertain. Germline V gene lookup returns CDR1 LNHDA and CDR2 SQIVND (reference sequence). The CDR3 covers 13 residues. V gave up 4 bases and J gave up 3 bases, with 9 bases separating them. The CDR3 spells CASSNTVYYGYTF. CDR3 sequence (DNA): TGTGCCAGTAGTAACACAGTTTACTATGGCTACACCTTC.

In this sample, this clone turned up a few times. The V call is TRBV4-1, the J call TRBJ2-1; D unresolved. This CDR3 is 14 amino acids long. The V gene lost 0 bases and the J gene lost 6 bases, with 9 bases spanning the gap. Germline V gene lookup returns CDR1 MGHRA and CDR2 YSYEKL. CDR3 residues: CASSQERQSNEQFF. The DNA of the CDR3 is TGCGCCAGCAGCCAAGAGAGGCAGAGCAATGAGCAGTTCTTC.

A note on this clone: At one of its ends the junction is not consistent with the germline gene, which may arise from a read error. The chain is built from TRBV7-7 and TRBJ2-2, with D maybe TRBD1 (7 bases). The length of the CDR3 is 15 residues. Germline CDR1 and CDR2: SSHAT and FNYEAQ (reference sequence). CDR3 sequence: CASSPRQGGPGELFF. CDR3 nucleotides: TGTGCTAGCAGCCCGAGACAGGGAGGACCCGGGGAGCTGTTTTTT. Full variable domain (missing parts from reference TRBV7-7 and TRBJ2-2): GAGVSQSPRYKVTKRGQDVTLRCDPISSHATLYWYQQALGQGPEFLTYFNYEAQPDKSGLPSDRFSAERPEGSISTLTIQRTEQRDSAMYRCASSPRQGGPGELFFGEGSRLTVL.

J is TRBJ2-5 and V is TRBV15; 9 bases match TRBD2. Germline loops: CDR1 LNHNV, CDR2 YYDKDF (reference sequence). V gave up 1 base and J gave up 2 bases; unmatched junction bases: 2. The CDR3 contains 15 residues. CDR3 protein: CATSRGSGGQETQYF. CDR3 sequence (DNA): TGTGCCACCAGCAGAGGTAGCGGGGGACAAGAGACCCAGTACTTC. The variable domain in full, completed from reference TRBV15 and TRBJ2-5, reads DAMVIQNPRYQVTQFGKPVTLSCSQTLNHNVMYWYQQKSSQAPKLLFHYYDKDFNNEADTPDNFQSRRPNTSFCFLDIRSPGLGDTAMYLCATSRGSGGQETQYFGPGTRLLVL.

The chain combines TRBV5-1 with TRBJ2-5; D gene uncertain. The CDR3 is 15 residues long. The germline V gene encodes CDR1 SGHRS and CDR2 YFSETQ. With 2 bases removed from V and 2 bases from J, the gap between germline ends came to 13 bases. This CDR3 is CASSFLKTGQETQYF. CDR3 DNA: TGCGCCAGCAGCTTTCTTAAGACTGGACAAGAGACCCAGTACTTC.

The chain uses TRBV29-1 and TRBJ2-1, with TRBD2 identical over 8 bases. The germline CDR1 and CDR2 sequences are SQVTM and ANQGSEA. CDR3 size: 13 residues. V shed 4 bases, J shed 8 bases, and the junction held 7 bases outside the gene matches. The CDR3 region has the DNA TGCAGCGTTGTGCGGGGGGCCGGGGATGAGCAGTTCTTC. This translates into CSVVRGAGDEQFF.

This chain connects TRBV7-9 to TRBJ1-5, with a possible D match to TRBD1 (6 bases). The CDR3 extends over 16 amino acids. Per the germline V gene, CDR1 is SEHNR and CDR2 is FQNEAQ (reference sequence). Trimming left V 1 base short and J 4 bases short, with 14 bases between. CDR3 in amino acids: CASSLGAGDTNQPQHF. The CDR3 DNA is TGTGCCAGCAGCTTAGGGGCGGGGGACACAAATCAGCCCCAGCATTTT.

This clone was recorded once. V and J are TRBV5-8 and TRBJ2-1; 12 bases fit TRBD1. The CDR3 is 15 residues long. J gave up 7 bases and V 0 bases, and 2 bases lay outside the gene matches. Germline assignment: CDR1 SGHTS and CDR2 YDEGEE. The chain's CDR3 is CASSLGDRGRNEQFF. DNA of the CDR3: TGTGCCAGCAGCTTGGGGGACAGGGGGCGTAATGAGCAGTTCTTC.

CDR3 loop: CASSWDSRNQPQHF. The DNA for the CDR3 is TGTGCCAGCAGTTGGGACAGCCGCAATCAGCCCCAGCATTTT. The J gene is TRBJ1-5, the V gene TRBV6-2 or TRBV6-3, with TRBD1 identical over 7 bases. CDR1 is MNHEY and CDR2 is SVGEGT in the germline V gene. V was pared by 4 bases and J by 2 bases, with 2 bases of the junction left unmatched. There are 14 residues in the CDR3.

V and J are TRBV7-9 and TRBJ2-3, with 8 nucleotides matching TRBD2. Germline CDR1 and CDR2: SEHNR and FQNEAQ (reference sequence). V shed 0 bases and J 1 base; nucleotides not matched to a gene: 0. The CDR3 runs to 15 residues. CDR3: CASSLASGGTDTQYF. In DNA form, the CDR3 reads TGTGCCAGCAGCTTAGCTAGCGGGGGCACAGATACGCAGTATTTT. Full variable domain (rest looked up from reference TRBV7-9 and TRBJ2-3): DTGVSQNPRHKITKRGQNVTFRCDPISEHNRLYWYRQTLGQGPEFLTYFQNEAQLEKSRLLSDRFSAERPKGSFSTLEIQRTEQGDSAMYLCASSLASGGTDTQYFGPGTRLTVL.

The chain combines TRBV7-2 with TRBJ2-7; TRBD2 matches at 13 bases. The germline CDR1 and CDR2 sequences are SGHTA and FQGNSA. The CDR3 runs 15 residues. The junction had 7 bases not matched to a gene; V was cut back by 5 bases and J by 6 bases. Here the CDR3 DNA reads TGTGCCAGCAGCATAGGACTAGCGGGAGTGAGCGAGCAGTACTTC. It codes for CASSIGLAGVSEQYF. The whole variable domain, filled in from reference TRBV7-2 and TRBJ2-7, reads GAGVSQSPSNKVTEKGKDVELRCDPISGHTALYWYRQSLGQGLEFLIYFQGNSAPDKSGLPSDRFSAERTGGSVSTLTIQRTQQEDSAVYLCASSIGLAGVSEQYFGPGTRLTVT.

This clone turned up a few times. This chain joins TRBV19 and TRBJ1-2, with D tentatively TRBD1 (6 bases). This CDR3 region has 12 residues. CDR1 LNHDA and CDR2 SQIVND come from the germline V gene (reference sequence). Between the trimmed V and J ends, which lost 7 bases and 8 bases, there was a span of 14 bases. The CDR3 DNA reads TGTGCCAGTATGGGGGGGCTCACAGGCTACACCTTC. Protein sequence: CASMGGLTGYTF.

The rearrangement links TRBV7-9 to TRBJ1-2, with 7 bases that match TRBD1. Germline V gene sequence: CDR1 SEHNR, CDR2 FQNEAQ (reference sequence). CDR3 length: 15 residues. Trimming at V came to 5 bases and at J to 2 bases, leaving 8 bases not matched to a gene. The CDR3 spells CASSPTGRANYGYTF. The CDR3 nucleotides read TGTGCCAGCAGCCCGACAGGGAGAGCAAACTATGGCTACACCTTC.

The rearrangement links TRBV5-3 to TRBJ2-3, with 8 bases aligning to TRBD2. TRBV5-3 is an ORF; its function is uncertain. This CDR3 spans 14 amino acids. With V trimmed by 5 bases and J by 1 base, 3 bases remained unmatched. DNA for the CDR3: TGTGCCAGAAGTACGGGGGGGGGCACAGATACGCAGTATTTT. Its translation: CARSTGGGTDTQYF.

This clone was seen only once. The junction departs from germline at one end; a sequencing error may be responsible. The chain couples TRBV7-7 to TRBJ2-7, with 7 bases fitting TRBD2. The CDR3 is 14 amino acids. Germline V gene lookup returns CDR1 SSHAT and CDR2 FNYEAQ (reference sequence). The CDR3 reads CASSEAVSGYEQYF. Here the CDR3 DNA reads TGTGCTAGCAGCGAAGCCGTTAGCGGGTACGAGCAGTACTTC.

This chain joins TRBV6-5 and TRBJ1-5, with TRBD1 matching 9 bases. J gave up 5 bases and V 2 bases, and 4 bases lay outside the gene matches. CDR1 and CDR2 from the germline V gene are MNHEY and SVGAGI. The CDR3 is 15 residues long. CDR3 sequence (DNA): TGTGCCAGCAGTTACACGACAGGGGGAGATCAGCCCCAGCATTTT. Encoded protein: CASSYTTGGDQPQHF.

V is TRBV28 and J is TRBJ1-5; 8 nucleotides align to TRBD1. The CDR3 totals 16 residues. CDR1 and CDR2 (germline): MDHEN, SYDVKM. After removal of 7 bases from V and 0 bases from J, the junction contained 8 bases not matched to a gene. CDR3 DNA: TGTGCCAGCACTTCTCGACAGGGGAATAGCAATCAGCCCCAGCATTTT. It codes for CASTSRQGNSNQPQHF.

This clone has just a few counts. The J gene is TRBJ2-3, the V gene TRBV10-3; 7 bases fit TRBD2. CDR3 length: 12 residues. Germline V gives CDR1 ENHRY, CDR2 SYGVKD. V was pared by 3 bases and J by 8 bases, with 2 bases of the junction left unmatched. CDR3 sequence reads: CAISEREGTQYF. CDR3 in DNA: TGTGCCATCAGTGAAAGGGAGGGTACGCAGTATTTT.

This chain links TRBV13 with TRBJ2-5, with a tentative D call TRBD1 (6 bases). Germline V gene lookup returns CDR1 PRHDT and CDR2 FYEKMQ (reference sequence). Trimming stripped 0 bases from V and 2 bases from J, with 10 bases between. CDR3 length: 15 amino acids. DNA for the CDR3: TGTGCCAGCAGCTTAGGCAAGGACAGACAAGAGACCCAGTACTTC. Amino acids: CASSLGKDRQETQYF.

This clone was seen a few times. This rearrangement joins TRBV19 to TRBJ1-4; D might be TRBD1 (6 bases). This CDR3 is built from 15 residues. CDR1 and CDR2 from the germline V gene are LNHDA and SQIVND (reference sequence). Trimming shortened V by 8 bases and J by 3 bases, and 16 bases separated the two germline ends. CDR3 protein: CASSPWGQSNEKLFF. The CDR3 DNA reads TGTGCCAGTTCCCCCTGGGGACAATCTAATGAAAAACTGTTTTTT.

The chain uses TRBV24-1 and TRBJ2-7; no firm D call. The CDR3 runs to 13 residues. Trimming took 3 bases from V and 0 from J, leaving 5 bases between them. Germline V CDR1 and CDR2: KGHDR, SFDVKD. CDR3 nucleotides: TGTGCCACCAGTGATCCCTACTCCTACGAGCAGTACTTC. Protein: CATSDPYSYEQYF.

The J gene is TRBJ2-7, the V gene TRBV5-1, with 9 bases matching TRBD1. The CDR3 has 15 amino acids. Germline values: CDR1 SGHRS, CDR2 YFSETQ. The J segment lost 6 bases and the V segment lost 4 bases, leaving 11 bases of the junction unmatched. CDR3 DNA sequence: TGCGCCAGCAGCGTTCGGACAGGGGAATTGAGCGAGCAGTACTTC. Its protein is CASSVRTGELSEQYF.

V gene TRBV24-1 combines with J gene TRBJ2-5; 10 bases align to TRBD1. V lost 4 bases and J lost 2; bases outside the gene matches: 6. CDR1 is KGHDR, CDR2 SFDVKD, per germline. This CDR3 is built from 16 residues. CDR3 region: CATSDPRTGGQETQYF. DNA of the CDR3: TGTGCCACCAGTGACCCGAGGACAGGGGGACAAGAGACCCAGTACTTC.